One sample yielded the 26 T cell receptor beta chains listed below, sequenced in a study of blood T cell repertoires in COVID-19. This table comes from immunoSEQ multiplex PCR, and its TCRdb copy is limited to in-frame clones, with some not included. Of about 30,000 clones in the sample, about 85% are singletons; the top ten hold 3% to 3.5%. The sample consisted of peripheral blood. The source of these receptors is a man aged 65-85 years with COVID-19, enrolled during active disease.

The chain recombines TRBV6-5 with TRBJ1-6, with TRBD1 identical over 9 bases. The CDR3 sequence is 15 residues long. The ends lost 5 bases at V and 11 bases at J; junction bases unmatched: 10. Germline assignment: CDR1 MNHEY and CDR2 SVGAGI. The CDR3 coding sequence is TGTGCCAGCAGTCCACTGACAGGGGGAGAGGCACCCCTCCACTTT. Translation gives CASSPLTGGEAPLHF.

CDR3 region: CASSERGGAPTEAFF. DNA for the CDR3: TGTGCCAGCAGTGAAAGGGGGGGGGCCCCGACTGAAGCTTTCTTT. The chain recombines TRBV6-1 with TRBJ1-1, with a weak D call TRBD1 (6 bases). The V end lost 2 bases, the J end lost 5 bases, and 15 bases lay between the germline ends. CDR3 length: 15 amino acids. CDR1 is MNHNS, CDR2 SASEGT, per germline.

For the CDR3, the DNA is TGTGCCAGCAGCTTGGACAGCTTTAATGAAAAACTGTTTTTT. Its protein product is CASSLDSFNEKLFF. The chain has TRBV5-5 and TRBJ1-4, with unresolved D. The V and J ends lost 0 bases and 4 bases respectively, with 7 bases between them. Germline CDR1 and CDR2: SGHKS and YYEKEE (reference sequence). This CDR3 has 14 residues.

This clone was recorded once. The chain uses TRBV19 and TRBJ1-1, with D perhaps TRBD1 (5 bases). The germline V gene has CDR1 LNHDA and CDR2 SQIVND (reference sequence). The CDR3 has 15 amino acids. Trimming removed 10 bases from V and 3 bases from J, with 21 bases in between. Written as DNA, the CDR3 is TGTGCCACCCAACAATGGGGCACGATTTACACTGAAGCTTTCTTT. Its protein is CATQQWGTIYTEAFF.

The chain recombines TRBV10-3 with TRBJ1-1; maybe TRBD1 (6 bases). Germline CDR1 and CDR2: ENHRY and SYGVKD. Trimming removed 6 bases at V and 2 bases at J, with 13 bases between. The CDR3 is 14 amino acids. Written as DNA, the CDR3 is TGTGCCATCAGCGTCCGCAGGGGTAACACTGAAGCTTTCTTT. As protein: CAISVRRGNTEAFF.

The chain couples TRBV25-1 to TRBJ2-7; 7 positions match TRBD2. The length of the CDR3 is 14 residues. The V segment lost 7 bases and the J segment 6 bases; nucleotides outside the gene matches: 12. The germline gives CDR1 MGHDK, CDR2 SYGVNS. The CDR3, as DNA: TGTGCCAGCACCAATACCGGGACTAAATCCGAGCAGTACTTC. This translates into CASTNTGTKSEQYF.

This clone was seen once. The J gene is TRBJ1-4, the V gene TRBV18; D possibly corresponds to TRBD1 (6 bases). The V and J ends lost 2 bases and 12 bases respectively, with 13 bases between them. The CDR3 extends over 13 amino acids. The germline V gene encodes CDR1 KGHSH and CDR2 LQKENI. The CDR3 DNA reads as TGTGCCAGCTCACCAGGGAGAGGGGGTGAACTGTTTTTT. It encodes CASSPGRGGELFF.

The chain uses TRBV28 and TRBJ2-3; D gene uncertain. The length of the CDR3 is 16 residues. With 3 bases removed from V and 3 bases from J, the gap between germline ends came to 16 bases. From germline, CDR1 is MDHEN and CDR2 SYDVKM. The CDR3 DNA sequence: TGTGCCAGCAGTTTCCCCCGGGTATTCGTGACAGATACGCAGTATTTT. Amino acids: CASSFPRVFVTDTQYF.

This chain links TRBV6-1 with TRBJ1-5; TRBD1 matches 7 bases. Germline V gives CDR1 MNHNS, CDR2 SASEGT. This CDR3 has 14 amino acids. J was trimmed by 6 bases and V by 1 base; bases with no gene match: 3. This CDR3 reads CASSEVRTGQPQHF. DNA of the CDR3: TGTGCCAGCAGTGAAGTGCGGACAGGTCAGCCCCAGCATTTT.

The V gene is TRBV7-3, the J gene TRBJ2-1; TRBD2 matches at 11 bases. From germline, CDR1 is SGHTA and CDR2 FQGTGA. Losses at the gene ends were 5 bases for V and 5 bases for J; bases not matched to a gene: 5. The CDR3 sequence is 15 residues long. CDR3 coding DNA: TGTGCCAGCAGCCCCCGACTAGCGGGACACAATGAGCAGTTCTTC. The encoded protein is CASSPRLAGHNEQFF.

This chain connects TRBV25-1 to TRBJ2-7; TRBD2 might be the D (5 bases). The germline V gene encodes CDR1 MGHDK and CDR2 SYGVNS. The CDR3 loop spans 13 amino acids. Trimming shortened V by 2 bases and J by 6 bases, and 11 bases separated the two germline ends. The CDR3 DNA sequence: TGTGCCAGCAGTGAACGAGGGTTGGGCGAGCAGTACTTC. As protein: CASSERGLGEQYF.

The gene calls are TRBV7-2 and TRBJ1-1, with D perhaps matching TRBD1 (5 bases). CDR1 SGHTA and CDR2 FQGNSA come from the germline V gene. CDR3 length: 12 residues. V lost 4 bases to trimming and J lost 12 bases, with 15 bases between them. CDR3 sequence (DNA): TGTGCCAGCAGCTCCCTGGGGGGGGAGACTTTCTTT. It specifies CASSSLGGETFF.

The chain combines TRBV7-8 with TRBJ2-7; D call uncertain. Deletions cut 3 bases from V and 5 bases from J, with 14 bases between. The CDR3 totals 14 residues. The germline V gene encodes CDR1 SGHVS and CDR2 FQNEAQ. CDR3 region: CASSFSGSSHEQYF. The CDR3 bases are TGTGCCAGCAGCTTTTCTGGTAGTTCCCACGAGCAGTACTTC.

The count of this clone is one. This rearrangement joins TRBV25-1 to TRBJ1-4; D remains ambiguous. Germline V gene sequence: CDR1 MGHDK, CDR2 SYGVNS. V was clipped by 3 bases and J by 5 bases, with 13 bases between them. This CDR3 comprises 15 residues. CDR3 residues: CASSDTRLPNEKLFF. CDR3 nucleotide sequence: TGTGCCAGCAGTGATACCCGACTTCCAAATGAAAAACTGTTTTTT. Filled out from reference TRBV25-1 and TRBJ1-4, the complete variable domain reads EADIYQTPRYLVIGTGKKITLECSQTMGHDKMYWYQQDPGMELHLIHYSYGVNSTEKGDLSSESTVSRIRTEHFPLTLESARPSHTSQYLCASSDTRLPNEKLFFGSGTQLSVL.

The chain is built from TRBV24-1 and TRBJ2-5; tentative D call: TRBD2 (6 bases). Germline assignment: CDR1 KGHDR and CDR2 SFDVKD. V was clipped by 2 bases and J by 4 bases, with 19 bases between them. CDR3 size: 17 residues. In DNA form, the CDR3 reads TGTGCCACCAGTGATTCCCGACTAGTGGTGGGCCCAGAGACCCAGTACTTC. Amino acid sequence: CATSDSRLVVGPETQYF.

This clone came up a few times. The V and J genes are TRBV7-8 and TRBJ1-1; D is perhaps TRBD1 (6 bases). Germline V gene lookup returns CDR1 SGHVS and CDR2 FQNEAQ. The length of the CDR3 is 16 residues. Trimming pared 5 bases from V and 3 bases from J, leaving 19 bases between. CDR3 protein: CASSQHRAEKDTEAFF. The CDR3 nucleotides read TGTGCCAGCAGCCAACACAGGGCGGAGAAAGACACTGAAGCTTTCTTT.

Only one count was recorded for this clone. This chain uses TRBV9 with TRBJ2-7; weak D call: TRBD2 (6 bases). V lost 2 bases and J lost 2, with 11 bases in between. This CDR3 has 14 amino acids. Per the germline V gene, CDR1 is SGDLS and CDR2 is YYNGEE. CDR3 residues: CASSVAGPPYEQYF. CDR3 bases: TGTGCCAGCAGCGTGGCGGGGCCTCCCTACGAGCAGTACTTC. The full variable domain, in which reference TRBV9 and TRBJ2-7 provide the parts outside the CDR3, is DSGVTQTPKHLITATGQRVTLRCSPRSGDLSVYWYQQSLDQGLQFLIQYYNGEERAKGNILERFSAQQFPDLHSELNLSSLELGDSALYFCASSVAGPPYEQYFGPGTRLTVT.

The chain employs TRBV12-5 and TRBJ2-1; TRBD2 matches 10 bases. This CDR3 region has 16 residues. The J segment lost 10 bases and the V segment lost 7 bases, leaving 16 bases of the junction unmatched. Germline values: CDR1 LGHNT, CDR2 FRNRAP. The CDR3 nucleotides read TGTGCTAGTGCCCAGAGGGGGCTAGCGGGAGTACGGGAGCAGTTCTTC. Its translation: CASAQRGLAGVREQFF.

This clone has more than one count but fewer than ten. The rearrangement joins TRBV27 to TRBJ2-1; TRBD1 matches 7 bases. The CDR3 sequence is 15 residues long. V gave up 2 bases and J gave up 5 bases; unmatched junction bases: 6. CDR1 is MNHEY, CDR2 SMNVEV, per germline (reference sequence). For the CDR3, the DNA is TGTGCCAGCAGTTTAATCGGGACAGCCAACAATGAGCAGTTCTTC. Translating gives CASSLIGTANNEQFF.

The chain carries TRBV30 and TRBJ2-6, with D hard to call. The CDR3 contains 15 residues. The V and J ends lost 2 bases and 1 base respectively, with 9 bases between them. The germline V gene encodes CDR1 GTSNPN and CDR2 SVGIG (reference sequence). The CDR3 DNA follows: TGTGCCTGGAGTCTCCCCCGGTCTGGGGCCAACGTCCTGACTTTC. It is translated as CAWSLPRSGANVLTF.

The chain combines TRBV5-1 with TRBJ1-2; D is unclear. The V gene lost 0 bases and the J gene lost 0 bases, with 9 bases spanning the gap. This CDR3 region has 15 residues. CDR1 is SGHRS and CDR2 is YFSETQ in the germline V gene. In DNA form, the CDR3 reads TGCGCCAGCAGCTTGGTTTCAGGCTCTAACTATGGCTACACCTTC. This codes for CASSLVSGSNYGYTF.

The table lists this clone with a few counts. The V and J genes are TRBV28 and TRBJ1-5, with 9 bases matching TRBD1. This CDR3 contains 16 residues. Trimming at V came to 6 bases and at J to 2 bases, leaving 8 bases not matched to a gene. CDR1 and CDR2 (germline): MDHEN, SYDVKM. CDR3 sequence: CASSRTGARGNQPQHF. Here the CDR3 DNA reads TGTGCCAGCAGCCGGACAGGGGCGAGGGGCAATCAGCCCCAGCATTTT.

J is TRBJ2-7 and V is TRBV7-8; TRBD2 matches 11 bases. Germline V gene lookup returns CDR1 SGHVS and CDR2 FQNEAQ. This CDR3 region has 16 residues. V trimming: 5 bases; J trimming: 2 bases; junction bases outside the gene matches: 8. Written as DNA, the CDR3 is TGTGCCAGCAGCCGCACCCTAGCGGGAGGCACCTACGAGCAGTACTTC. It translates to CASSRTLAGGTYEQYF.

The rearrangement uses TRBV4-1 and TRBJ2-7; TRBD1 might be the D (7 bases). V was trimmed by 1 base and J by 4 bases, leaving 14 bases between them. This CDR3 has 15 residues. In germline, CDR1 is MGHRA, CDR2 YSYEKL. The CDR3 DNA sequence: TGCGCCAGCAGCCAAGTAGACAGGGAGGAGTACGAGCAGTACTTC. It codes for CASSQVDREEYEQYF.

V and J are TRBV28 and TRBJ2-1, with D possibly TRBD1 on 6 matching bases. Germline CDR1 reads MDHEN; CDR2 reads SYDVKM. V was pared by 2 bases and J by 6 bases, with 11 bases between. This CDR3 spans 14 amino acids. The chain's CDR3 is CASSLGQFSNEQFF. CDR3 nucleotide sequence: TGTGCCAGCAGTTTAGGACAGTTTTCCAATGAGCAGTTCTTC.

The CDR3 DNA follows: TGTGCCAGCAGCGTAGAGGGACAGGGGCAAGAGACCCAGTACTTC. This encodes CASSVEGQGQETQYF. The chain recombines TRBV9 with TRBJ2-5, with TRBD1 matching 10 bases. The CDR3 is 15 residues long. Germline CDR1 SGDLS, CDR2 YYNGEE. J lost 2 bases, V lost 0 bases, and 1 base had no gene match.